The TCR beta chain described here comes from a study of blood T cell repertoires in COVID-19. Study as a whole: The analysed material was cDNA or gDNA that came from T cells, B-cell-depleted T cells, or PBMCs.

The germline V gene encodes CDR1 KGHSH and CDR2 LQKENI. The V and J ends lost 3 bases and 7 bases, in that order; junction bases with no gene match: 4. CDR3 length: 14 residues. In the study's own analysis: Reference gene primer amplification gave estimated nucleated cell counts. Sequencing was performed with immunoSEQ multiplex PCR; in TCRdb, only in-frame clones are kept and a portion is missing. V, J and clone size reflect that table, while D and trimming were determined from the DNA. The table records about 170,000 clones, around nine tenths of them present only once. The chain uses TRBV18 and TRBJ1-2, with 11 bases that match TRBD1. Sequenced sample: peripheral blood. The receptor was isolated from a man aged 65 to 79 with acute or convalescent COVID-19. The CDR3 loop is CASSPRDRGVGYTF. CDR3 DNA: TGTGCCAGCTCACCTCGGGACAGGGGGGTTGGCTACACCTTC.